These T cell receptor beta chains were read from a single sample in a study of chemoradiotherapy in HPV16-positive cancers. The repertoire was sequenced with immunoSEQ multiplex PCR; TCRdb's copy has only in-frame clones and lacks some. The table shows 50,000 to 55,000 clones, with roughly 90% occurring only once. Sequenced material: blood, taken from a patient who underwent chemoradiotherapy. These receptors were collected from a human donor with HPV-associated anogenital cancer. Both conserved end residues are part of each CDR3. A D gene is named only where the DNA matches it firmly. Clone size is stated in some rows and not others, as once, few, many or a class when expanded.

CDR3aa | CDR3nt | abundance | d_gene | j_gene | v_gene
CASSGLGQGAGPQHF | TGTGCCAGCAGCGGACTGGGACAGGGCGCGGGGCCCCAGCATTTT | . | TRBD1 | TRBJ1-5 | TRBV7-2
CASSTAGSNQPQHF | TGTGCCAGCAGTACCGCTGGGAGCAATCAGCCCCAGCATTTT | . | . | TRBJ1-5 | TRBV7-9
CASSLQGYEQYF | TGTGCCAGCTCATTACAGGGCTACGAGCAGTACTTC | once | . | TRBJ2-7 | TRBV18
CASRPVRATYNEQFF | TGTGCCAGTAGGCCTGTGAGGGCAACCTACAATGAGCAGTTCTTC | once | . | TRBJ2-1 | TRBV19
CASSEYGFSSYNSPLHF | TGTGCCAGCAGTGAATATGGGTTTAGCTCCTATAATTCACCCCTCCACTTT | . | . | TRBJ1-6 | TRBV6-1
CASSLGLSNQPQHF | TGTGCCAGCAGCTTAGGATTGAGCAATCAGCCCCAGCATTTT | . | . | TRBJ1-5 | TRBV7-2
CASSFVGKQYF | TGTGCCAGCAGCTTTGTGGGTAAGCAGTACTTC | . | . | TRBJ2-7 | TRBV7-6
CASSQGRGQGREGTQYF | TGTGCCAGCAGCCAGGGCCGGGGACAGGGGAGGGAGGGGACCCAGTACTTC | . | TRBD1 | TRBJ2-5 | TRBV7-2
CASSITSGTGGIYEQYF | TGTGCCAGTAGTATAACCTCAGGGACGGGGGGGATCTACGAGCAGTACTTC | . | TRBD2 | TRBJ2-7 | TRBV19
CASSQAGGNTEAFF | TGCGCCAGCAGCCAGGCAGGGGGTAACACTGAAGCTTTCTTT | . | TRBD1 | TRBJ1-1 | TRBV4-3
CASSPLQGVGEKLFF | TGCGCCAGCAGCCCTTTACAGGGGGTTGGTGAAAAACTGTTTTTT | . | TRBD1 | TRBJ1-4 | TRBV4-1
CASSRGGRDWNTEAFF | TGTGCCAGCTCTCGGGGAGGCCGAGACTGGAACACTGAAGCTTTCTTT | . | . | TRBJ1-1 | TRBV18
CASSIDKRLSYNEQFF | TGTGCCAGTAGTATAGACAAGCGCCTCTCCTACAATGAGCAGTTCTTC | . | . | TRBJ2-1 | TRBV19
CASSESGTRAEAFF | TGCGCCAGCAGTGAGTCGGGGACCCGGGCTGAAGCTTTCTTT | . | . | TRBJ1-1 | TRBV10-1
CARKGGRNGYF | TGTGCCAGAAAAGGCGGGAGGAATGGGTACTTC | few | TRBD2 | TRBJ2-7 | TRBV19
CASEAPFSYEQYF | TGTGCCAGCGAGGCTCCGTTCTCCTACGAGCAGTACTTC | once | . | TRBJ2-7 | TRBV6-5
CANSIGSTGRNSPLHF | TGTGCCAATAGTATAGGGTCGACAGGTCGGAATTCACCCCTCCACTTT | . | . | TRBJ1-6 | TRBV19